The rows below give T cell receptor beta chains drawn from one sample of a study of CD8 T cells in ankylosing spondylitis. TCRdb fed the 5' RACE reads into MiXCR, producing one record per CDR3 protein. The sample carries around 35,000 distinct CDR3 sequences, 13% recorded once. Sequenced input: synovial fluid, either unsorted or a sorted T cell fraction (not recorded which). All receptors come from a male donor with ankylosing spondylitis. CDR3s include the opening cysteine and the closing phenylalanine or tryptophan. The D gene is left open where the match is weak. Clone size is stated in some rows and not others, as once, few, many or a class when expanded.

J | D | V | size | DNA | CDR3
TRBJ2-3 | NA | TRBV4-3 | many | TGCGCCAGCAGCCTCACCCCAGGGAGCACAGATACGCAGTATTTT | CASSLTPGSTDTQYF
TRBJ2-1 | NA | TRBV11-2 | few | TGTGCCAGCAGCTTAGGGCAGGGAGGCTACAATGAGCAGTTCTTC | CASSLGQGGYNEQFF
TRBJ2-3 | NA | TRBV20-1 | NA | TGCAGTGCCGACCAGGAGCCCACAGATACGCAGTATTTT | CSADQEPTDTQYF
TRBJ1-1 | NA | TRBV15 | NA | TGTGCCACCAGCAGAGAGGGGGGAACTTTCTTT | CATSREGGTFF
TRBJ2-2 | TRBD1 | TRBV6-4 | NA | TGTGCCAGCAGTGAAACGACAGGGGACACCGGGGAGCTGTTTTTT | CASSETTGDTGELFF
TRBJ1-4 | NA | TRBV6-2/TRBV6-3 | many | TGTGCCAGCAGTTCGGGACGCGATGCTGAAAAACTGTTTTTT | CASSSGRDAEKLFF
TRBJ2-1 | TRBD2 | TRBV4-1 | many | TGCGCCAGCAGCCAACTGCCGGGACTAGCGGGAACGCTGGACTACAATGAGCAGTTCTTC | CASSQLPGLAGTLDYNEQFF
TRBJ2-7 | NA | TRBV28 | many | TGTGCCAGCAGTTTTAATACAGGGTCCTACGAGCAGTACTTC | CASSFNTGSYEQYF
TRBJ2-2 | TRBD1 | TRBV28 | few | TGTGCCAGCAAGGGACAGGGGGCGGGCACCGGGGAGCTGTTTTTT | CASKGQGAGTGELFF
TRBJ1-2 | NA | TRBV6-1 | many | TGTGCCAGCATCGATCCGGCGGCGATGTATGGCTACACCTTC | CASIDPAAMYGYTF
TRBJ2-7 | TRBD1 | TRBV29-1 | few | TGCAGCGGATTATTACAGGGGACCTACGAGCAGTACTTC | CSGLLQGTYEQYF
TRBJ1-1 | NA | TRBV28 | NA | TGTGCCAGCAGCCCGGGGGGGAACACTGAAGCTTTCTTT | CASSPGGNTEAFF
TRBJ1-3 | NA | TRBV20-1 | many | TGCAGTGCTGGGGTCTCTGGAAACACCATATATTTT | CSAGVSGNTIYF
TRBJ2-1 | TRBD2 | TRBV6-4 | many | TGTGCCAGCAGTATGATAGCGGGAGGACGGGATGAGCAGTTCTTC | CASSMIAGGRDEQFF
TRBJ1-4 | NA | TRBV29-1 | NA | TGCAGCGTTACGACAGATGCAACTAATGAAAAACTGTTTTTT | CSVTTDATNEKLFF
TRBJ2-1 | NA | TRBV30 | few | TGTGCCTGGAGTCCTGACTTTTCCAATGAGCAGTTCTTC | CAWSPDFSNEQFF
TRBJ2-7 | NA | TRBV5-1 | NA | TGCGCCAGCAGCTTGGCCGGGACCGCTCTTCTCCACGAGCAGTACTTC | CASSLAGTALLHEQYF
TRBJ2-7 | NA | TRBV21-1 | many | TGTGCCAGCAGCATTAGCGGGGGGTTCTTCTACGAGCAGTACTTC | CASSISGGFFYEQYF
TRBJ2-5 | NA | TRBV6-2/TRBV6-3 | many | TGTGCCAGCAGCCCGACAGCAGAAGAGACCCAGTACTTC | CASSPTAEETQYF
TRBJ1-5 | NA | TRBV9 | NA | TGTGCCAGCAGCGATTCCGGGGGCCAGCCCCAGCATTTT | CASSDSGGQPQHF
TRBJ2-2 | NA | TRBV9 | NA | TGTGCCAGCAGCGTAGCGGGGTCGGCGAACACCGGGGAGCTGTTTTTT | CASSVAGSANTGELFF
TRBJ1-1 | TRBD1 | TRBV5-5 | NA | TGTGCCAGCAGCTATATTTACCGGGACAGGGGGGAAGCTTTCTTT | CASSYIYRDRGEAFF
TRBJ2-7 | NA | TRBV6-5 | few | TGTGCCAGCAGTTACTTCTCCCGTGCCCTCGAGCAGTACTTC | CASSYFSRALEQYF
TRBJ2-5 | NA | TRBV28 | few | TGTGCCAGCAGTTTTGATCACAGGGTACCCCAAGAGACCCAGTACTTC | CASSFDHRVPQETQYF
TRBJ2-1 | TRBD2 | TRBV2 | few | TGTGCCAGCAGTGAAGGGGGGGGTAGCTCCTACAATGAGCAGTTCTTC | CASSEGGGSSYNEQFF
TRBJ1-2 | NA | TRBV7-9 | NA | TGTGCCAGCAGCTTAGCGTCGGGAAACTATGGCTACACCTTC | CASSLASGNYGYTF
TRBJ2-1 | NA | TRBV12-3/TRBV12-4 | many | TGTGCCAGCAGATCAGGGTTGAATGAGCAGTTCTTC | CASRSGLNEQFF
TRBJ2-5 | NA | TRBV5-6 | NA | TGTGCCAGCAGCTTGTTCTCTAGCCCAAAGACCCAGTACTTC | CASSLFSSPKTQYF
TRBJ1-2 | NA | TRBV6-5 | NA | TGTGCCAGCAGCAATGGACCCTATGGCTACACCTTC | CASSNGPYGYTF
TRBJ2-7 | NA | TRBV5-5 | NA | TGTGCCAGCAGCTTGGGCACGCTGGGCGAGCAGTACTTC | CASSLGTLGEQYF
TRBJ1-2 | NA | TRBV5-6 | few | TGTGCCAGCACCGACGGACAGTACCCCTATGGCTACACCTTC | CASTDGQYPYGYTF
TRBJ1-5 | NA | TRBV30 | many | TGTGCCTGGAGTTATGGAGGCAATCAGCCCCAGCATTTT | CAWSYGGNQPQHF
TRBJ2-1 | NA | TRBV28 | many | TGTGCCAGCAGTTTCCGGAGTGGCAATGAGCAGTTCTTC | CASSFRSGNEQFF
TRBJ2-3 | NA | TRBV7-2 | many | TGTGCCAGCAGCCCTAGAACGGGAAGCACAGATACGCAGTATTTT | CASSPRTGSTDTQYF
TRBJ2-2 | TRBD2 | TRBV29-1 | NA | TGCAGCGCGGAATGGTCTAGCGGGAGTTCCGGGGAGCTGTTTTTT | CSAEWSSGSSGELFF
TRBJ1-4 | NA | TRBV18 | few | TGTGCCAGCTCACCATCGGGGGGGCACTGCTCCTTTGGTGAAAAACTGTTTTTT | CASSPSGGHCSFGEKLFF
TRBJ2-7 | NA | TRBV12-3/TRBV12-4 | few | TGTGCCAGCACCCCCCGGGACTGCTACGAGCAGTACTTC | CASTPRDCYEQYF
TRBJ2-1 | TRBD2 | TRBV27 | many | TGTGCCAGTAGCGGGACTAGCGCCTACAATGAGCAGTTCTTC | CASSGTSAYNEQFF
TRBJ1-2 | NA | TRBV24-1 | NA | TGTGCCACCAGTGATCCGAGGACAGATGGCTACACCTTC | CATSDPRTDGYTF
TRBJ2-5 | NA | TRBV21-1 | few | TGTGCCAGCCGAAAAGCCCTACTGGGGGAGACCCAGTACTTC | CASRKALLGETQYF
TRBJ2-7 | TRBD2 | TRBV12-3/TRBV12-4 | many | TGTGCCAGCAGTTTACTCGGGGGGAGGTTTGACGAGCAGTACTTC | CASSLLGGRFDEQYF
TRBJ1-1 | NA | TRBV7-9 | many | TGTGCCAGCAGCTGGACATGGGGCCGGGACACTGAAGCTTTCTTT | CASSWTWGRDTEAFF
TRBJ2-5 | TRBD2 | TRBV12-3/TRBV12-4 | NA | TGTGCCAGCAGTTTATTCAGCGGGGCCCAAGAGGCCCAGTACTTC | CASSLFSGAQEAQYF
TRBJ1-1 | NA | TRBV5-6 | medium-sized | TGTGCCAGCAGCTTGGGGGCGGTGAACACTGAAGCTTTCTTT | CASSLGAVNTEAFF
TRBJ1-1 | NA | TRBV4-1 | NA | TGCGCCAGCAGCCAAGCTCCCGGGCTGATCTTT | CASSQAPGLIF
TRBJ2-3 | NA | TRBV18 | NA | TGTGCCAGCTCACTCTCCGAAGCGGGTCCCAGCACAGATACGCAGTATTTT | CASSLSEAGPSTDTQYF